This entry is about one T cell receptor beta chain. The V and J ends lost 3 bases and 5 bases, in that order; junction bases with no gene match: 7. Per germline, CDR1 KGHSH and CDR2 LQKENI. CDR3 size: 15 residues. The data derive from a study of beta chain features in type 1 diabetes. Study overall: Age, gender, cell numbers and subset yield matched between patients and controls. The study examined around 98,000,000 sorted cells across all samples.

Isolated RNA was reverse transcribed in full, so expressed TCRB transcripts were sequenced. The method was immunoSEQ multiplex PCR; TCRdb's version includes in-frame clones alone and lacks a portion of them. This table has about 220,000 clones, approximately 10% appearing once. Cell sorting via CD45RO/CCR7/CD25/CD127/CD95/CD27 was performed to obtain CD4+ naive, central memory, regulatory and stem cell-like memory cells. This sequence joins TRBV18 and TRBJ1-1; TRBD1 matches 9 bases. The sequenced sample consisted of central memory CD4+ T cells from blood. The receptor's source is a man aged 18 to 30 in good health. The CDR3 region is CASSPGQGRDTEAFF. CDR3 nucleotide sequence: TGTGCCAGCTCACCTGGACAGGGGCGTGATACTGAAGCTTTCTTT.